This T cell receptor beta chain is drawn from a study of patients and donors after allogeneic stem cell transplantation. TCRdb reanalysed the RT-PCR reads using MiXCR and keeps one entry per CDR3 protein. This table holds about 150,000 distinct CDR3 sequences, approximately 24% found once. This clonotype was observed once. The CDR3 runs to 12 residues. The V gene lost 4 bases and the J gene lost 7 bases, with 10 bases spanning the gap. Germline lookup yields CDR1 SQVTM and CDR2 ANQGSEA. J is TRBJ2-2 and V is TRBV29-1; TRBD2 might be the D (6 bases). What was sequenced was blood, either unsorted or a sorted T cell fraction (not recorded which). This clonotype was sampled from a human donor who was either an allogeneic HSCT recipient or a stem cell or donor lymphocyte infusion donor (not recorded which). It is not recorded whose cells these are; they may come from a transplant donor. CDR3 amino acids: CSVGGGDGELFF. CDR3 DNA: TGCAGCGTTGGGGGAGGTGACGGGGAGCTGTTTTTT.